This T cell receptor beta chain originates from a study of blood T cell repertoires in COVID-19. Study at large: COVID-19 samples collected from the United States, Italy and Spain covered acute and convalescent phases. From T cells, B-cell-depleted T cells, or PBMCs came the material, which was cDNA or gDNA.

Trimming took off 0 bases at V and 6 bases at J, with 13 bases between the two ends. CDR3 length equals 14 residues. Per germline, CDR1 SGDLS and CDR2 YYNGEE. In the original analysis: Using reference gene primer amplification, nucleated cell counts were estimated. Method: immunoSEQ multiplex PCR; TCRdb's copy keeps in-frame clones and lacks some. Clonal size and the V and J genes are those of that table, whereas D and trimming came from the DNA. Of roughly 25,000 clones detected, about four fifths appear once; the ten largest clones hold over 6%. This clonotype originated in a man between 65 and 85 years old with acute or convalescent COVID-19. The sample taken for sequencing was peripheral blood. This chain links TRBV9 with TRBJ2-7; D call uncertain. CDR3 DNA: TGTGCCAGCAGCGTAGACGATTCTAGGCTCGAGCAGTACTTC. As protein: CASSVDDSRLEQYF.